The following is a TCR beta chain sequence with its context. Its target is unknown. Primers for the PCR totalled 60 Vbeta and 13 Jbeta. The protocol was immunoSEQ multiplex PCR, while the TCRdb copy is restricted to in-frame clones and leaves out a portion. The listing contains 49,000 or so clones. The data were obtained in a study of cytomegalovirus exposure and HLA in healthy donors. Trimming left V 5 bases short and J 5 bases short, with 15 bases between. Per the germline V gene, CDR1 is MDHEN and CDR2 is SYDVKM. The CDR3 runs 14 residues. Overall study results and limits: The classifier reportedly diagnosed cytomegalovirus status with high specificity and sensitivity. Earlier analysis found most TCR beta V segments productive about 87% or about 30% of the time. There were 150 to 200 TCR beta chains listed as cytomegalovirus-associated. An ancestry cluster, one associated with Asian ancestry, reportedly showed fewer N-insertions than the approximately 650-donor mean in a later analysis.

The receptor comes from a man aged 40-49 years in good health and CMV-seropositive. The sequencing input was PBMCs. The V gene is TRBV28, the J gene TRBJ2-5, with D possibly matching TRBD1 (6 bases). CDR3 protein: CASSPGGGVETQYF. The CDR3 DNA sequence: TGTGCCAGCAGTCCCGGTGGGGGCGTCGAGACCCAGTACTTC.